Listed here are 14 T cell receptor beta chains from one sample, sequenced in a study of blood T cell repertoires in COVID-19 (dated by TCRdb to 2020 to 2021). Library creation used the immunoSEQ multiplex PCR assay. Not all clones reach the TCRdb copy of this immuneACCESS table, which keeps in-frame sequences only. Checked studies attribute under half of the gap to unresolved V genes and leave the rest unexplained. The sample profile shows about 200,000 clones; about four fifths of them were found once. Jointly, the top ten make up around 2.3% of the sample. Sequencing was done on a sample of peripheral blood. Every receptor here comes from a woman between 40 and 55 years old with active or convalescent COVID-19.

The chain links TRBV10-3 to TRBJ2-2; TRBD2 is a possible D gene (5 bases). Between the trimmed V and J ends, which lost 1 base and 4 bases, there was a span of 10 bases. The CDR3 loop spans 15 amino acids. Germline CDR1 ENHRY, CDR2 SYGVKD. CDR3 sequence: CAISEYGEVTGELFF. CDR3 nucleotide sequence: TGTGCCATCAGTGAGTACGGGGAAGTCACCGGGGAGCTGTTTTTT.

This chain uses TRBV7-3 with TRBJ2-1, with 11 positions matching TRBD2. Germline CDR1 reads SGHTA; CDR2 reads FQGTGA. The CDR3 is made up of 16 amino acids. V was clipped by 5 bases and J by 5 bases; unmatched bases: 8. The CDR3 DNA sequence: TGTGCCAGCAGCCCCAGGACTAGCGGGCTACACAATGAGCAGTTCTTC. The encoded protein is CASSPRTSGLHNEQFF.

The chain carries TRBV30 and TRBJ2-2, with TRBD2 matching over 8 bases. This CDR3 region has 19 residues. With 0 bases clipped from V and 3 bases from J, the junction kept 15 bases outside the gene matches. CDR1 is GTSNPN and CDR2 is SVGIG in the germline V gene (reference sequence). The CDR3 sequence: CAWSVQYLRREVYTGELFF. The CDR3 region has the DNA TGTGCCTGGAGTGTTCAGTATTTAAGGCGGGAGGTATACACCGGGGAGCTGTTTTTT.

CDR3 amino acids: CATRFGTGGNQPQHF. The CDR3, as DNA: TGTGCCACCCGGTTCGGGACAGGCGGCAATCAGCCCCAGCATTTT. The J gene is TRBJ1-5, the V gene TRBV2, with 8 bases lining up with TRBD1. With V trimmed by 10 bases and J by 2 bases, 10 bases remained unmatched. The germline gives CDR1 SNHLY, CDR2 FYNNEI. This CDR3 has 15 residues.

The chain is built from TRBV5-1 and TRBJ1-1, with D perhaps TRBD1 (6 bases). The V gene's germline CDR1 is SGHRS and CDR2 YFSETQ. The CDR3 spans 15 residues. V was clipped by 0 bases and J by 3 bases, with 12 bases between them. CDR3 sequence: CASSLEGGTYTEAFF. CDR3 DNA sequence: TGCGCCAGCAGCTTGGAAGGGGGAACGTACACTGAAGCTTTCTTT.

This chain uses TRBV2 with TRBJ1-2; 10 nucleotides line up with TRBD1. Germline trimming cut 4 bases from V and 6 bases from J; bases unmatched to any gene: 8. The germline gives CDR1 SNHLY, CDR2 FYNNEI. The CDR3 loop spans 15 amino acids. The CDR3 sequence: CASSGRGQGFDGYTF. The DNA for the CDR3 is TGTGCCAGCAGTGGCCGGGGACAGGGGTTTGATGGCTACACCTTC.

The chain combines TRBV3-1 (or the pseudogene TRBV3-2) with TRBJ2-1; tentatively, D is TRBD1 (5 bases). The CDR3 totals 14 residues. Germline CDR1 reads LGHDT; CDR2 reads YNNKEL (reference sequence). Between the trimmed V and J ends, which lost 0 bases and 4 bases, there was a span of 7 bases. CDR3 sequence (DNA): TGTGCCAGCAGCCAAGATCAGGGATACAATGAGCAGTTCTTC. As protein: CASSQDQGYNEQFF.

This chain uses TRBV7-8 with TRBJ2-7; D might be TRBD2 (6 bases). Between the trimmed V and J ends, which lost 6 bases and 4 bases, there was a span of 10 bases. Germline V gene lookup returns CDR1 SGHVS and CDR2 FQNEAQ. CDR3 length equals 12 residues. The CDR3: CASSPRGYEQYF. CDR3 in DNA: TGTGCCAGCAGTCCACGGGGGTACGAGCAGTACTTC.

This chain links TRBV5-1 with TRBJ2-2; D may be TRBD1 (6 bases). The germline gives CDR1 SGHRS, CDR2 YFSETQ. V lost 5 bases to trimming and J lost 0 bases, with 11 bases between them. The CDR3 runs to 15 residues. The CDR3 DNA reads TGCGCCAGCAGTATAACAGGGACGAACACCGGGGAGCTGTTTTTT. Translating it yields CASSITGTNTGELFF.

This chain joins TRBV7-9 and TRBJ1-1; D ambiguous. CDR1 and CDR2 (germline): SEHNR, FQNEAQ (reference sequence). The CDR3 consists of 15 residues. With 1 base removed from V and 9 bases from J, the gap between germline ends came to 18 bases. The CDR3: CASSLGLAAPEKAFF. For the CDR3, the DNA is TGTGCCAGCAGCTTAGGTTTAGCAGCCCCCGAGAAAGCTTTCTTT. Variable domain in full (rest from reference TRBV7-9 and TRBJ1-1): DTGVSQNPRHKITKRGQNVTFRCDPISEHNRLYWYRQTLGQGPEFLTYFQNEAQLEKSRLLSDRFSAERPKGSFSTLEIQRTEQGDSAMYLCASSLGLAAPEKAFFGQGTRLTVV.

The genes are TRBV29-1 and TRBJ1-1, with D possibly being TRBD1 (5 bases). From germline, CDR1 is SQVTM and CDR2 ANQGSEA. CDR3 length: 13 residues. Trimming cost V 4 bases and J 2 bases, with 11 bases left between them. For the CDR3, the DNA is TGCAGCGTTGTCGAGACAGCAAACACTGAAGCTTTCTTT. Translating gives CSVVETANTEAFF.

The chain carries TRBV30 and TRBJ1-1; 9 nucleotides agree with TRBD1. Trimming cost V 8 bases and J 5 bases; bases outside gene matches: 6. The CDR3 covers 12 residues. Germline-derived CDR1 and CDR2 are GTSNPN and SVGIG (reference sequence). In nucleotides, the CDR3 is TGTGCCATCTGGGACAGGGTTACTGAAGCTTTCTTT. This sequence encodes CAIWDRVTEAFF.

The J gene is TRBJ1-1, the V gene TRBV5-4; D unresolved. The CDR3 is 16 amino acids. Trimming removed 4 bases from V and 3 bases from J, with 19 bases in between. The germline V gene has CDR1 SGHNT and CDR2 YYREEE (reference sequence). As DNA, the CDR3 is TGTGCCAGCAGCCGCCCGTCCGGGAATTGGGACACTGAAGCTTTCTTT. This translates into CASSRPSGNWDTEAFF.

The table lists this clone with a count of one. The CDR3 sequence is CASHTGYNEQFF. The CDR3 DNA follows: TGTGCCAGCCACACGGGGTATAATGAGCAGTTCTTC. V gene TRBV6-5 combines with J gene TRBJ2-1; possible D gene TRBD2, 5 bases. This CDR3 is built from 12 residues. V lost 8 bases to trimming and J lost 7 bases, with 12 bases between them. Germline assignment: CDR1 MNHEY and CDR2 SVGAGI.